The 30 T cell receptor beta chains presented below share a single source sample, sequenced in a study of cytomegalovirus exposure and HLA in healthy donors. PCR used 60 Vbeta primers and 13 Jbeta primers. Assay used: immunoSEQ multiplex PCR; TCRdb lists only in-frame clones, some missing. The repertoire includes about 160,000 clones, around 75% of them detected once, and 2.5% to 3.5% sits in the top ten. Sequenced: PBMCs. These receptors originate from a woman aged 45-59 years in good health and CMV-seropositive.

The CDR3 spells CASSSGQLEKLFF. The CDR3 nucleotides are TGCGCCAGCAGCTCGGGACAGCTTGAAAAACTGTTTTTT. This sequence joins TRBV5-1 and TRBJ1-4, with 7 bases fitting TRBD1. The CDR3 has 13 amino acids. Trimming took 3 bases from V and 7 from J; bases not matched to a gene: 3. Germline CDR1 SGHRS, CDR2 YFSETQ.

The chain recombines TRBV7-9 with TRBJ2-3, with 10 bases that match TRBD2. Losses at the gene ends were 0 bases for V and 5 bases for J; bases not matched to a gene: 8. This CDR3 contains 17 residues. Germline CDR1 reads SEHNR; CDR2 reads FQNEAQ (reference sequence). The CDR3 sequence is CASSLATAGGQGDTQYF. The CDR3 coding sequence is TGTGCCAGCAGCTTAGCGACAGCGGGGGGGCAAGGAGATACGCAGTATTTT.

The CDR3 spells CASSPDVDIPFRDSPLHF. The CDR3 DNA reads as TGTGCCAGCAGCCCCGATGTCGACATCCCGTTTAGAGATTCACCCCTCCACTTT. V is TRBV7-9 and J is TRBJ1-6; D is undetermined. Germline V gene lookup returns CDR1 SEHNR and CDR2 FQNEAQ (reference sequence). CDR3 size: 18 residues. Between the trimmed V and J ends, which lost 5 bases and 8 bases, there was a span of 25 bases. Complete variable domain (other parts from reference TRBV7-9 and TRBJ1-6): DTGVSQNPRHKITKRGQNVTFRCDPISEHNRLYWYRQTLGQGPEFLTYFQNEAQLEKSRLLSDRFSAERPKGSFSTLEIQRTEQGDSAMYLCASSPDVDIPFRDSPLHFGNGTRLTVT.

This clone has only a few counts. The genes are TRBV4-1 and TRBJ1-4; D perhaps matches TRBD1 (5 bases). The CDR3 consists of 16 residues. V lost 1 base, J lost 8 bases, and 17 bases lay in between. Germline values: CDR1 MGHRA, CDR2 YSYEKL. CDR3: CASSQAGVRPNEKLFF. DNA of the CDR3: TGCGCCAGCAGCCAAGCGGGGGTCAGACCGAACGAAAAACTGTTTTTT.

The chain uses TRBV30 and TRBJ2-7; TRBD1 agrees at 7 bases. V lost 6 bases and J lost 7; bases outside the gene matches: 6. Germline lookup yields CDR1 GTSNPN and CDR2 SVGIG (reference sequence). The CDR3 totals 11 residues. The CDR3 here is CACGTDSEQYF. CDR3 bases: TGTGCCTGTGGGACAGATAGTGAGCAGTACTTC.

The rearrangement links TRBV5-1 to TRBJ1-1; 8 positions match TRBD1. Germline CDR1 reads SGHRS; CDR2 reads YFSETQ. The CDR3 length is 13 residues. The ends lost 2 bases at V and 10 bases at J; junction bases unmatched: 7. The CDR3 DNA sequence: TGCGCCAGCAGCTTCGAAGGGGACAGGAGAGCTTTCTTT. It translates to CASSFEGDRRAFF. The variable domain in full, completed from reference TRBV5-1 and TRBJ1-1, reads KAGVTQTPRYLIKTRGQQVTLSCSPISGHRSVSWYQQTPGQGLQFLFEYFSETQRNKGNFPGRFSGRQFSNSRSEMNVSTLELGDSALYLCASSFEGDRRAFFGQGTRLTVV.

The chain has TRBV6-5 and TRBJ2-2; tentatively, D is TRBD2 (5 bases). The CDR3 runs 12 residues. CDR1 and CDR2 (germline): MNHEY, SVGAGI. The V and J ends lost 5 bases and 14 bases respectively, with 15 bases between them. The CDR3 loop is CASSPGRGPLFF. The DNA of the CDR3 is TGTGCCAGCAGTCCGGGTCGCGGGCCACTGTTTTTT.

The CDR3 loop reads CASSGGQGWTTEAFF. The CDR3 DNA is TGCGCCAGCAGCGGTGGACAGGGATGGACCACTGAAGCTTTCTTT. J is TRBJ1-1 and V is TRBV5-1, with TRBD1 identical over 8 bases. Germline-derived CDR1 and CDR2 are SGHRS and YFSETQ. The CDR3 contains 15 residues. The J segment lost 4 bases and the V segment lost 4 bases, leaving 9 bases of the junction unmatched.

This clone has only one observation. The V gene is TRBV4-1, the J gene TRBJ2-5; 9 bases map to TRBD1. In germline, CDR1 is MGHRA, CDR2 YSYEKL. J was trimmed by 4 bases and V by 3 bases; bases with no gene match: 9. This CDR3 has 16 amino acids. CDR3 region: CASSHGGDRDGETQYF. The CDR3 region has the DNA TGCGCCAGCAGCCATGGGGGGGACAGGGATGGAGAGACCCAGTACTTC.

The chain recombines TRBV29-1 with TRBJ1-2; possible D gene TRBD1, 5 bases. V was cut by 7 bases and J by 1 base, with 10 bases left in between. This CDR3 is 12 amino acids long. Germline-derived CDR1 and CDR2 are SQVTM and ANQGSEA. The CDR3 nucleotides read TGCAGCGCCCCGACAGATAACTATGGCTACACCTTC. Translation gives CSAPTDNYGYTF.

V gene TRBV7-2 combines with J gene TRBJ2-1; D remains unclear. V was shortened by 3 bases and J by 5 bases, with 17 bases between the two germline ends. The CDR3 sequence is 16 residues long. Germline values: CDR1 SGHTA, CDR2 FQGNSA. CDR3 sequence: CASSFLLRASHNEQFF. In DNA form, the CDR3 reads TGTGCCAGCAGCTTCCTTCTAAGAGCAAGCCACAATGAGCAGTTCTTC. Using reference TRBV7-2 and TRBJ2-1 for the parts outside the CDR3, the full variable domain is GAGVSQSPSNKVTEKGKDVELRCDPISGHTALYWYRQSLGQGLEFLIYFQGNSAPDKSGLPSDRFSAERTGGSVSTLTIQRTQQEDSAVYLCASSFLLRASHNEQFFGPGTRLTVL.

The rearrangement links TRBV6-5 to TRBJ2-7; 12 bases align to TRBD1. The CDR3 totals 15 residues. The germline CDR1 and CDR2 sequences are MNHEY and SVGAGI. V was clipped by 0 bases and J by 5 bases; unmatched bases: 2. CDR3 region: CASSYSRDRGHEQYF. The DNA of the CDR3 is TGTGCCAGCAGTTACTCCCGGGACAGGGGGCACGAGCAGTACTTC.

A few counts support this clone. The rearrangement uses TRBV29-1 and TRBJ2-1, with 9 bases that match TRBD2. This CDR3 is built from 17 residues. Germline values: CDR1 SQVTM, CDR2 ANQGSEA. V lost 3 bases, J lost 5 bases, and 14 bases stayed unmatched. DNA of the CDR3: TGCAGCGTTGATGGGGGGACCGGGACTAGCAGCCACAATGAGCAGTTCTTC. Translation: CSVDGGTGTSSHNEQFF.

The chain uses TRBV9 and TRBJ1-5, with 8 bases lining up with TRBD1. The CDR3 loop spans 15 amino acids. V trimming: 0 bases; J trimming: 3 bases; junction bases outside the gene matches: 2. The germline V gene has CDR1 SGDLS and CDR2 YYNGEE. The CDR3 sequence is CASSVGQGHNQPQHF. For the CDR3, the DNA is TGTGCCAGCAGCGTAGGACAGGGGCACAATCAGCCCCAGCATTTT.

CDR3 in amino acids: CSVWDQGDTIYF. The CDR3 coding sequence is TGCAGCGTTTGGGACCAGGGGGACACCATATATTTT. This chain links TRBV29-1 with TRBJ1-3; 7 bases agree with TRBD1. The CDR3 runs to 12 residues. V was clipped by 5 bases and J by 8 bases; unmatched bases: 6. Germline CDR1 is SQVTM and CDR2 is ANQGSEA.

V is TRBV7-2 and J is TRBJ1-6; no clear D gene. The V gene's germline CDR1 is SGHTA and CDR2 FQGNSA. The ends were cut back, 1 base at V and 0 bases at J, with 7 bases in the middle. The CDR3 totals 16 residues. The CDR3 reads CASSLGRSSYNSPLHF. CDR3 in DNA: TGTGCCAGCAGCTTAGGTCGGAGCTCCTATAATTCACCCCTCCACTTT.

This chain connects TRBV6-1 to TRBJ1-6, with 7 bases lining up with TRBD1. Germline trimming cut 7 bases from V and 6 bases from J; bases unmatched to any gene: 9. This CDR3 has 15 amino acids. Looked up from germline, CDR1 is MNHNS and CDR2 is SASEGT. The CDR3 protein is CASTDWTGANSPLHF. The CDR3, as DNA: TGTGCCAGCACAGATTGGACAGGCGCTAATTCACCCCTCCACTTT.

This clone appeared a few times. J is TRBJ2-7 and V is TRBV10-3; 8 nucleotides agree with TRBD1. The CDR3 has 18 residues. Germline V CDR1 and CDR2: ENHRY, SYGVKD. The V gene end was trimmed by 6 bases and the J gene end by 10 bases; junction bases not matched to a gene: 26. The CDR3 loop is CAISRTGTRYLSTTGQYF. In DNA form, the CDR3 reads TGTGCCATCAGCCGGACAGGGACGAGGTATCTCTCTACTACTGGTCAGTACTTC.

V is TRBV5-6 and J is TRBJ2-3, with TRBD2 identical over 8 bases. V lost 0 bases, J lost 1 base, and 4 bases stayed unmatched. CDR3 length: 16 amino acids. Germline V CDR1 and CDR2: SGHDT, YYEEEE. In DNA, the CDR3 is TGTGCCAGCAGCTTGGGACTAGCGACAGGCACAGATACGCAGTATTTT. Protein: CASSLGLATGTDTQYF.

V is TRBV5-1 and J is TRBJ2-3; no clear D gene. The CDR3 contains 13 residues. Between the trimmed V and J ends, which lost 1 base and 1 base, there was a span of 4 bases. Germline lookup yields CDR1 SGHRS and CDR2 YFSETQ. The CDR3 loop is CASSLSGTDTQYF. The CDR3 DNA reads as TGCGCCAGCAGCTTGTCTGGCACAGATACGCAGTATTTT. The whole variable domain, filled in from reference TRBV5-1 and TRBJ2-3, reads KAGVTQTPRYLIKTRGQQVTLSCSPISGHRSVSWYQQTPGQGLQFLFEYFSETQRNKGNFPGRFSGRQFSNSRSEMNVSTLELGDSALYLCASSLSGTDTQYFGPGTRLTVL.

The chain has TRBV7-9 and TRBJ2-3; TRBD2 aligns across 7 bases. V dropped 2 bases and J dropped 2; count of bases not matched to a gene: 4. CDR3 length: 15 amino acids. The germline CDR1 and CDR2 sequences are SEHNR and FQNEAQ (reference sequence). The CDR3: CASSLQGLPTDTQYF. The CDR3 coding sequence is TGTGCCAGCAGCTTACAGGGACTACCCACAGATACGCAGTATTTT.

The V call is TRBV7-6, the J call TRBJ1-1, with D tentatively TRBD1 (6 bases). Trimming cost V 5 bases and J 6 bases, with 13 bases left between them. Germline CDR1 reads SGHVS; CDR2 reads FNYEAQ. The CDR3 runs to 13 residues. CDR3 DNA: TGTGCCAGCAGCCCGAACAGGGAGTCTGAAGCTTTCTTT. It yields the protein CASSPNRESEAFF.

The chain carries TRBV9 and TRBJ1-1; TRBD1 is a possible D gene (5 bases). The V gene lost 2 bases and the J gene lost 0 bases, with 8 bases spanning the gap. Germline V gene data show CDR1 as SGDLS and CDR2 as YYNGEE. The CDR3 spans 14 residues. CDR3 coding DNA: TGTGCCAGCAGCGTCAGGGCCATGAACACTGAAGCTTTCTTT. This encodes CASSVRAMNTEAFF.

The gene calls are TRBV28 and TRBJ2-5; D gene ambiguous. The germline V and J ends were trimmed by 2 bases and 0 bases, with 4 bases remaining between them. Germline-derived CDR1 and CDR2 are MDHEN and SYDVKM. CDR3 length: 13 residues. In DNA form, the CDR3 reads TGTGCCAGCAGTTTAGAGTACCAAGAGACCCAGTACTTC. It is translated as CASSLEYQETQYF.

The chain links TRBV12-5 to TRBJ2-5; D is ambiguous. Looked up from germline, CDR1 is LGHNT and CDR2 is FRNRAP. The CDR3 loop spans 15 amino acids. V shed 1 base and J shed 3 bases, with 12 bases lying between them. The CDR3 nucleotides read TGTGCTAGTGGTTTGGGGCTAGTAACCGAAGAGACCCAGTACTTC. Translating it yields CASGLGLVTEETQYF. Using reference TRBV12-5 and TRBJ2-5 for the parts outside the CDR3, the full variable domain is DARVTQTPRHKVTEMGQEVTMRCQPILGHNTVFWYRQTMMQGLELLAYFRNRAPLDDSGMPKDRFSAEMPDATLATLKIQPSEPRDSAVYFCASGLGLVTEETQYFGPGTRLLVL.

The chain couples TRBV5-6 to TRBJ1-3; maybe TRBD1 (6 bases). The V gene's germline CDR1 is SGHDT and CDR2 YYEEEE. Trimming left V 1 base short and J 3 bases short, with 11 bases between. CDR3 length: 15 residues. For the CDR3, the DNA is TGTGCCAGCAGCTTGAGGGGGGGATATGGAAACACCATATATTTT. Encoded protein: CASSLRGGYGNTIYF.

This clone was counted a few times. The CDR3 loop is CASSLEGGYEQYF. CDR3 in DNA: TGTGCCAGCAGCTTGGAAGGGGGTTACGAGCAGTACTTC. The chain carries TRBV5-4 and TRBJ2-7; maybe TRBD1 (6 bases). Between the trimmed V and J ends, which lost 0 bases and 4 bases, there was a span of 8 bases. Germline assignment: CDR1 SGHNT and CDR2 YYREEE (reference sequence). CDR3 length: 13 residues.

This chain uses TRBV10-1 with TRBJ2-2; TRBD1 matches 7 bases. The CDR3 totals 16 residues. V lost 4 bases to trimming and J lost 2 bases; unmatched junction nucleotides: 7. The germline CDR1 and CDR2 sequences are WNHNN and SYGVQD (reference sequence). This CDR3 reads CASSGTTGANTGELFF. In DNA form, the CDR3 reads TGCGCCAGCAGTGGTACCACAGGGGCAAACACCGGGGAGCTGTTTTTT.

The chain recombines TRBV7-8 with TRBJ1-6; D is undetermined. Per the germline V gene, CDR1 is SGHVS and CDR2 is FQNEAQ. This CDR3 region has 14 residues. V was cut by 0 bases and J by 14 bases, with 14 bases left in between. The CDR3: CASSLAETVGALHF. In nucleotides, the CDR3 is TGTGCCAGCAGCTTAGCTGAGACGGTCGGGGCCCTCCACTTT.

The chain links TRBV7-9 to TRBJ2-7, with D possibly TRBD1 on 6 matching bases. Germline V gene sequence: CDR1 SEHNR, CDR2 FQNEAQ (reference sequence). The CDR3 loop spans 12 amino acids. V was trimmed by 5 bases and J by 3 bases, leaving 8 bases between them. The CDR3 region has the DNA TGTGCCAGCAGCCAGACAGGCTACGAGCAGTACTTC. The encoded protein is CASSQTGYEQYF.